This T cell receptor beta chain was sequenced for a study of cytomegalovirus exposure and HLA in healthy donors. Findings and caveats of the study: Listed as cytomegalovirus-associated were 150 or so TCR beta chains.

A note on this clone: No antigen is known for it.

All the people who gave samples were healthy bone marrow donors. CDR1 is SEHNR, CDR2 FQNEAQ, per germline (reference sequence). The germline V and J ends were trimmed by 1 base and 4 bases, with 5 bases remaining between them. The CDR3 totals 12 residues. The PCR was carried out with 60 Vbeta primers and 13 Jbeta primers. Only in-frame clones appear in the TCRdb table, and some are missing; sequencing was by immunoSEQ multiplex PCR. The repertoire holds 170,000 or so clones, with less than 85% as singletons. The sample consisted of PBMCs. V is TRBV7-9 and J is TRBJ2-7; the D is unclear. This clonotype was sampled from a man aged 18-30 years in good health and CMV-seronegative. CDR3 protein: CASSLDPYEQYF. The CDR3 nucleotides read TGTGCCAGCAGCTTAGATCCTTACGAGCAGTACTTC. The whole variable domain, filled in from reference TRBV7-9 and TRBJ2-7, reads DTGVSQNPRHKITKRGQNVTFRCDPISEHNRLYWYRQTLGQGPEFLTYFQNEAQLEKSRLLSDRFSAERPKGSFSTLEIQRTEQGDSAMYLCASSLDPYEQYFGPGTRLTVT.